This T cell receptor beta chain originates from a study of identical twins. Study-level points and caveats: The more abundant beta clonotypes in cord blood had fewer insertions, and memory repertoires did not show this.

Details on this clonotype: The antigen is unknown.

The J segment lost 3 bases and the V segment lost 5 bases, leaving 7 bases of the junction unmatched. The germline V gene encodes CDR1 DFQATT and CDR2 SNEGSKA (reference sequence). There are 14 residues in the CDR3. TCRdb itself ran the 5' RACE reads through MiXCR, one entry per CDR3 protein. The sample has 500,000 to 550,000 distinct CDR3 sequences; roughly a fifth are singletons. The sample also formed part of further work on T cells expressing NK-cell markers. That source adds: The authors sequenced eight donors, of whom seven were HCMV-seropositive and one was seronegative.

The chain links TRBV20-1 to TRBJ2-7, with 10 bases that match TRBD2. The clonotype originates from a woman younger than 35 in good health. Material: CD4+ T cells sorted from blood. The CDR3 reads CSALSSGSHYEQYF. The CDR3 region has the DNA TGCAGTGCTTTGTCTAGCGGGAGCCACTACGAGCAGTACTTC.